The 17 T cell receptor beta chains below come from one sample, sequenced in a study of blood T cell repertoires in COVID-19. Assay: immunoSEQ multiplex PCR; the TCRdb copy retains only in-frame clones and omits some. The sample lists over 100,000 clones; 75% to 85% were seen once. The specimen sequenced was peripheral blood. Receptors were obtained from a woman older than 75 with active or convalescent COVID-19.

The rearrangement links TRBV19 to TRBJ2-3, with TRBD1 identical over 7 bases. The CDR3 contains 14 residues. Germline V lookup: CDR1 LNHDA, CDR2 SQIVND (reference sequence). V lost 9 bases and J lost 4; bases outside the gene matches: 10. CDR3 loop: CASKDRARPDTQYF. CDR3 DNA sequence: TGTGCCAGCAAAGACAGGGCCAGACCAGATACGCAGTATTTT.

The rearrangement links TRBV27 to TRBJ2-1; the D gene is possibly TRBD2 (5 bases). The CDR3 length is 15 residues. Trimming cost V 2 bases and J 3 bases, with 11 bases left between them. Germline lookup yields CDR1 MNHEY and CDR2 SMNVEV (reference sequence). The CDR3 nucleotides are TGTGCCAGCAGTTTAAGCCGGGGTAACTACAATGAGCAGTTCTTC. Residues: CASSLSRGNYNEQFF.

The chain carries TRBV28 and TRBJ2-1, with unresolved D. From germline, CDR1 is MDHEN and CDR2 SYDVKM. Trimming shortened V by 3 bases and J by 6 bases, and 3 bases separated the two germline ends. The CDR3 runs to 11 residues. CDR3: CASSFFNEQFF. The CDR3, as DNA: TGTGCCAGCAGTTTCTTCAATGAGCAGTTCTTC.

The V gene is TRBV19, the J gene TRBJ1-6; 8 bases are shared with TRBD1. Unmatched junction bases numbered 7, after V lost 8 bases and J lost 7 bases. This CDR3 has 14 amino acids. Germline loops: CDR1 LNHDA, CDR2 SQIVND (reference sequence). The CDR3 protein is CASSSTGGNSPLHF. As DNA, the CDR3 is TGTGCCAGTTCCTCCACAGGGGGGAATTCACCCCTCCACTTT.

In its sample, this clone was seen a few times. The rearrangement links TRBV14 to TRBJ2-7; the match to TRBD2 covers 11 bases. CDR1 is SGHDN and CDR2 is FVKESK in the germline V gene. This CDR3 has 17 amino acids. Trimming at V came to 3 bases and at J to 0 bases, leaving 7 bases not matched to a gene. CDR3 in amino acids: CASSHRTSGLYSYEQYF. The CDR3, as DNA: TGTGCCAGCAGCCACCGGACTAGCGGGCTCTACTCCTACGAGCAGTACTTC. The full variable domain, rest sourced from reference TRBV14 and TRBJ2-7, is EAGVTQFPSHSVIEKGQTVTLRCDPISGHDNLYWYRRVMGKEIKFLLHFVKESKQDESGMPNNRFLAERTGGTYSTLKVQPAELEDSGVYFCASSHRTSGLYSYEQYFGPGTRLTVT.

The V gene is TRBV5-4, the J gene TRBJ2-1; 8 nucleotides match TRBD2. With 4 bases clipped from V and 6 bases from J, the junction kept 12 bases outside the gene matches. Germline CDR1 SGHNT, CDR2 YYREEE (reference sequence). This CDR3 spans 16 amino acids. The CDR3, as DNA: TGTGCCAGCAGCCGGGAGGGGGGGAGCTCCCTCAATGAGCAGTTCTTC. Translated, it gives CASSREGGSSLNEQFF.

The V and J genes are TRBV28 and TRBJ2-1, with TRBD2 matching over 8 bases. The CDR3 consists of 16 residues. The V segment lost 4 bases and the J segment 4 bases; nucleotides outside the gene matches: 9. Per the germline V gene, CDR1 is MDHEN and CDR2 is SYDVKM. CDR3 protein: CASSSRSGVNYNEQFF. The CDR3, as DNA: TGTGCCAGCAGTTCCCGTAGCGGGGTGAATTACAATGAGCAGTTCTTC.

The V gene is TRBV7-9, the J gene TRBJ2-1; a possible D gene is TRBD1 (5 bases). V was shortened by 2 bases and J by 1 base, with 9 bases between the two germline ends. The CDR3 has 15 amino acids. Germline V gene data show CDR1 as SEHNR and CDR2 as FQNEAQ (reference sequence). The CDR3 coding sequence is TGTGCCAGCAGCTTATGGACAACTTCCTACAATGAGCAGTTCTTC. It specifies CASSLWTTSYNEQFF.

CDR3 in amino acids: CASSLESSYNSPLHF. CDR3 DNA sequence: TGTGCCAGCAGTTTAGAGAGCTCCTATAATTCACCCCTCCACTTT. This chain uses TRBV27 with TRBJ1-6; D is unclear. Trimming took off 2 bases at V and 0 bases at J, with 5 bases between the two ends. CDR1 and CDR2 from the germline V gene are MNHEY and SMNVEV (reference sequence). The CDR3 has 15 amino acids.

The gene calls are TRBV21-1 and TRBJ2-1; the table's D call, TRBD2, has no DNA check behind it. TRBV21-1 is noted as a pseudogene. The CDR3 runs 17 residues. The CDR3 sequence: CASSNPHGLADFNEQFF. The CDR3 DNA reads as TGTGCCAGCAGCAACCCACACGGGCTAGCGGACTTCAATGAGCAGTTCTTC.

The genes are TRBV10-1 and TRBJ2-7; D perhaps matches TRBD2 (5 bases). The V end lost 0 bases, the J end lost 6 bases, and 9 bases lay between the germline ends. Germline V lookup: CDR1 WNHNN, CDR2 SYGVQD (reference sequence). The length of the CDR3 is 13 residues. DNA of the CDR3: TGCGCCAGCAGTGAGTCGAGGAGGCGCGAGCAGTACTTC. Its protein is CASSESRRREQYF.

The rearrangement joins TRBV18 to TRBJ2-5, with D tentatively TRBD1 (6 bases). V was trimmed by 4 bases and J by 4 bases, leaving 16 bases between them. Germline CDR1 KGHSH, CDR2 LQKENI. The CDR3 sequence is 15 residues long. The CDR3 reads CASSLANRVRETQYF. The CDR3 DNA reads TGTGCCAGCTCACTAGCGAACAGGGTCAGAGAGACCCAGTACTTC.

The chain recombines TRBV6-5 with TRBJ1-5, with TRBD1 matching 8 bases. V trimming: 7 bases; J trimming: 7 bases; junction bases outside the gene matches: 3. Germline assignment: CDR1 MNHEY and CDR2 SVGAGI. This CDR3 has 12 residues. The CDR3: CASIGQGQPQHF. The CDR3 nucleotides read TGTGCCAGCATCGGACAGGGCCAGCCCCAGCATTTT.

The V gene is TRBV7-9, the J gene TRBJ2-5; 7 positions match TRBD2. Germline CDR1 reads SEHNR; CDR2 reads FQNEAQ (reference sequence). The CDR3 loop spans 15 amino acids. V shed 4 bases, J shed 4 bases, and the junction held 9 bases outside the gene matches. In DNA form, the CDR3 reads TGTGCCAGCAGCTCCACCGGGAGGACCCTAGAGACCCAGTACTTC. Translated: CASSSTGRTLETQYF.

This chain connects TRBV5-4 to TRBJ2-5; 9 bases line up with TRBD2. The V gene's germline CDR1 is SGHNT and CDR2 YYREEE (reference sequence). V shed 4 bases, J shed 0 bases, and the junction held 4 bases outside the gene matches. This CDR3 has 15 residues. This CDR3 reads CASSPGLAYQETQYF. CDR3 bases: TGTGCCAGCAGCCCGGGACTAGCTTACCAAGAGACCCAGTACTTC.

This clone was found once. The CDR3 coding sequence is TGTGCCAGCAGTTTCCCAGCCAGGCCTTGGTACGAGCAGTACTTC. This gives the protein CASSFPARPWYEQYF. The V and J genes are TRBV28 and TRBJ2-7; no reliable D call. This CDR3 comprises 15 residues. V lost 3 bases and J 4 bases, leaving 16 bases between the germline ends. Germline V lookup: CDR1 MDHEN, CDR2 SYDVKM.

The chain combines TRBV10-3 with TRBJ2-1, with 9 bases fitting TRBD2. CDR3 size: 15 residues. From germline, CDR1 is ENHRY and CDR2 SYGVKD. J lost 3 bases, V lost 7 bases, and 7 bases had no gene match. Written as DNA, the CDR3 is TGTGCCATCAAGAGCAGCGGGGGGAGCTACAATGAGCAGTTCTTC. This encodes CAIKSSGGSYNEQFF.